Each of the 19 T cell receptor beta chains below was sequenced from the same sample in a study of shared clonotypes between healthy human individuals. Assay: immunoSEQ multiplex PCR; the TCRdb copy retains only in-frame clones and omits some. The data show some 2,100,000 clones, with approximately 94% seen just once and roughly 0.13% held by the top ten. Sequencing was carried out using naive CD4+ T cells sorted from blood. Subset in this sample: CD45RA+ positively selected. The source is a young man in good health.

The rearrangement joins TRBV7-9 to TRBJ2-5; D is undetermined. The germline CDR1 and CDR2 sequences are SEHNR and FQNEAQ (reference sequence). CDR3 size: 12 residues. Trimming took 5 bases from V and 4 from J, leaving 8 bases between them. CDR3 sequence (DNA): TGTGCCAGCAGCCCCGATTCAGAGACCCAGTACTTC. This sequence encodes CASSPDSETQYF.

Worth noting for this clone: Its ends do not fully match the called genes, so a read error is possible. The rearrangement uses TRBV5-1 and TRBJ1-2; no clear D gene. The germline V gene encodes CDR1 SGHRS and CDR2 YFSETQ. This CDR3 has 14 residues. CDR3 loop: CVSSRAADNYGYTF. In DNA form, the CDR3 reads TGCGTCAGCAGTAGGGCAGCTGATAACTATGGCTACACCTTC.

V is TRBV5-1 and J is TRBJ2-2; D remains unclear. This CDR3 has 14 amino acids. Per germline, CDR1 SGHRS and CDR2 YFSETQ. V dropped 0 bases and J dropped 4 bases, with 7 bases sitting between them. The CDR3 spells CASSLVPGTGELFF. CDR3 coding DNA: TGCGCCAGCAGCTTGGTTCCCGGCACCGGGGAGCTGTTTTTT.

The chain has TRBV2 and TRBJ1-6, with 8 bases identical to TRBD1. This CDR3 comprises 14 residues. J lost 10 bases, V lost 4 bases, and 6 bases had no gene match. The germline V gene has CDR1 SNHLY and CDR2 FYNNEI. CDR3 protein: CASSVTGEGSPLHF. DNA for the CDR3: TGTGCCAGCAGTGTGACAGGGGAGGGGTCACCCCTCCACTTT. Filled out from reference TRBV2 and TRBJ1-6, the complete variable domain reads EPEVTQTPSHQVTQMGQEVILRCVPISNHLYFYWYRQILGQKVEFLVSFYNNEISEKSEIFDDQFSVERPDGSNFTLKIRSTKLEDSAMYFCASSVTGEGSPLHFGNGTRLTVT.

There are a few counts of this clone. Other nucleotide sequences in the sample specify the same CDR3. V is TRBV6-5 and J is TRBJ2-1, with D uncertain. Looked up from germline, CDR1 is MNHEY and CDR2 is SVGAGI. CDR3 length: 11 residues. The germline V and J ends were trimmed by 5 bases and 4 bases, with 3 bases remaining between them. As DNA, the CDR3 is TGTGCCAGCAGTCGATACAATGAGCAGTTCTTC. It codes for CASSRYNEQFF.

The DNA of the CDR3 is TGTGCCACCCGAAGGTCCCAGGATGTCACTGAAGCTTTCTTT. Residues: CATRRSQDVTEAFF. The chain uses TRBV5-4 and TRBJ1-1; D unclear. The CDR3 extends over 14 amino acids. CDR1 and CDR2 from the germline V gene are SGHNT and YYREEE (reference sequence). V lost 9 bases and J 4 bases, leaving 19 bases between the germline ends.

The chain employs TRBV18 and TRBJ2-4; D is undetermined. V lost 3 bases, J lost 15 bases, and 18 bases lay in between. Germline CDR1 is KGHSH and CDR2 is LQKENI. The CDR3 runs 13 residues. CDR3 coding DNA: TGTGCCAGCTCACCCAACGTTGGGGTCTGGGGGTACTTC. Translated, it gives CASSPNVGVWGYF.

The CDR3 loop reads CASSYSIGWENTEAFF. In nucleotides, the CDR3 is TGTGCCAGCAGTTACTCGATAGGGTGGGAAAACACTGAAGCTTTCTTT. V usage is TRBV6-5 and J usage is TRBJ1-1; D not certain. V lost 0 bases, J lost 2 bases, and 13 bases lay in between. CDR1 is MNHEY and CDR2 is SVGAGI in the germline V gene. The CDR3 covers 16 residues.

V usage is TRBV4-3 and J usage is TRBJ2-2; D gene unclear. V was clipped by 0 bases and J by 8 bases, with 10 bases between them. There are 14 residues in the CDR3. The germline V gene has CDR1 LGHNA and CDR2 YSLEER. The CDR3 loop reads CASSQERVVGELFF. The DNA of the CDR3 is TGCGCCAGCAGCCAAGAGAGAGTTGTTGGGGAGCTGTTTTTT.

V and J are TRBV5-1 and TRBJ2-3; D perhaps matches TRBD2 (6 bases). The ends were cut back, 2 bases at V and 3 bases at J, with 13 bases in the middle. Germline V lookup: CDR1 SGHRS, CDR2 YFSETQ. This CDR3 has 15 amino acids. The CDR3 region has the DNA TGCGCCAGCAGCTTAACGGGGGTGCCGACAGATACGCAGTATTTT. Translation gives CASSLTGVPTDTQYF.

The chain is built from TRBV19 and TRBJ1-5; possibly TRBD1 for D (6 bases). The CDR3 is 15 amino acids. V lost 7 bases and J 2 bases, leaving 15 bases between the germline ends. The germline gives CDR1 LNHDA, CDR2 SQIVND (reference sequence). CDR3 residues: CASTPRPGGNQPQHF. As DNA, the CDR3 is TGTGCCAGTACGCCCCGGCCAGGGGGCAATCAGCCCCAGCATTTT.

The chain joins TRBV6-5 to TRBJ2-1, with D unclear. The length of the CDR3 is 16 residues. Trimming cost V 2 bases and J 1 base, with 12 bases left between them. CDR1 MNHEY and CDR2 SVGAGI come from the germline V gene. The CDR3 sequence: CASSYTGLGSYNEQFF. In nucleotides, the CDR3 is TGTGCCAGCAGTTACACCGGCCTGGGGTCCTACAATGAGCAGTTCTTC.

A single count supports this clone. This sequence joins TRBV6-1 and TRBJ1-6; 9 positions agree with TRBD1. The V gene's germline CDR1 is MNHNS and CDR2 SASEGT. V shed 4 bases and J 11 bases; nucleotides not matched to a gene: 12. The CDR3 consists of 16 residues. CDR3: CASSGGTGSPGTPLHF. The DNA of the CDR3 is TGTGCCAGCAGTGGAGGGACAGGGTCCCCTGGGACACCCCTCCACTTT.

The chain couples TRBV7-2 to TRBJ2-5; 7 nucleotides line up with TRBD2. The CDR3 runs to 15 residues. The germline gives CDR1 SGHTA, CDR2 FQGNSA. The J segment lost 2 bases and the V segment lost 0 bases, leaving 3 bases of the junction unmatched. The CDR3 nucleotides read TGTGCCAGCAGCTTAGCCCGGGACTATCAAGAGACCCAGTACTTC. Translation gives CASSLARDYQETQYF.

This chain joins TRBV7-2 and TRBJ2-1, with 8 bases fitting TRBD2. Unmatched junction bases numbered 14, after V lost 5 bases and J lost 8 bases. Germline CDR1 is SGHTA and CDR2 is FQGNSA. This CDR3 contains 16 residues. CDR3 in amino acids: CASSRLSGGPRDEQFF. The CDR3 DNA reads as TGTGCCAGCAGCCGACTCTCGGGAGGGCCTCGGGATGAGCAGTTCTTC. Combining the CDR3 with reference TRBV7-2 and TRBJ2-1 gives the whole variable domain GAGVSQSPSNKVTEKGKDVELRCDPISGHTALYWYRQSLGQGLEFLIYFQGNSAPDKSGLPSDRFSAERTGGSVSTLTIQRTQQEDSAVYLCASSRLSGGPRDEQFFGPGTRLTVL.

The CDR3 DNA follows: TGCGCCAGCAGTGAGGTACAGGGGACCGGCTACACCTTC. Amino acid sequence: CASSEVQGTGYTF. V usage is TRBV10-2 and J usage is TRBJ1-2, with 7 bases fitting TRBD1. Germline CDR1 reads WSHSY; CDR2 reads SAAADI. V lost 2 bases, J lost 8 bases, and 5 bases stayed unmatched. There are 13 residues in the CDR3.

CDR3: CASSQERRQKAFF. CDR3 DNA: TGCGCCAGCAGCCAAGAAAGGCGCCAGAAAGCTTTCTTT. The V call is TRBV4-1, the J call TRBJ1-1; D remains ambiguous. Looked up from germline, CDR1 is MGHRA and CDR2 is YSYEKL. V was trimmed by 0 bases and J by 9 bases, leaving 11 bases between them. This CDR3 has 13 amino acids.

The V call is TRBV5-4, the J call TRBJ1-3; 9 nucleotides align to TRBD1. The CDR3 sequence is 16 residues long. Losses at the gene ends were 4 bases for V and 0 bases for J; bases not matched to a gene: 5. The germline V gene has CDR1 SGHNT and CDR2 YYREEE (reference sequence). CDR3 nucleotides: TGTGCCAGCAGCCCGGGACAGGGCTACTCTGGAAACACCATATATTTT. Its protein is CASSPGQGYSGNTIYF.

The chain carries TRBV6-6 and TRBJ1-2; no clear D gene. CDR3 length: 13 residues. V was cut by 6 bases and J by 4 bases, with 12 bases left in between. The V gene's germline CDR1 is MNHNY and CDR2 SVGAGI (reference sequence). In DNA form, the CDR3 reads TGTGCCAGCAGAGTGGGGAGGAGCTATGGCTACACCTTC. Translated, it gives CASRVGRSYGYTF.